The 22 T cell receptor beta chains below come from one sample, sequenced in a study of blood T cell repertoires in COVID-19. Some clones are missing from TCRdb's copy, which holds only in-frame ones; the method was immunoSEQ multiplex PCR. The data hold roughly 420,000 clones, with around 89% observed a single time. The specimen was PBMCs or T cells enriched from blood (not recorded which). The receptors stem from a woman younger than 45 with acute COVID-19.

This clone came up once. This sequence joins TRBV6-2 or TRBV6-3 and TRBJ1-2, with 9 bases fitting TRBD1. Germline V gene lookup returns CDR1 MNHEY and CDR2 SVGEGT. The length of the CDR3 is 13 residues. J gave up 8 bases and V 5 bases, and 6 bases lay outside the gene matches. The CDR3 here is CASSPGQGGGYTF. In DNA form, the CDR3 reads TGTGCCAGCAGTCCGGGACAGGGAGGAGGCTACACCTTC.

The rearrangement joins TRBV7-3 to TRBJ2-3; TRBD2 aligns across 9 bases. The germline V gene has CDR1 SGHTA and CDR2 FQGTGA. V lost 1 base and J lost 3; bases outside the gene matches: 8. The CDR3 length is 17 residues. In DNA form, the CDR3 reads TGTGCCAGCAGCTTAAACGGGGCTAGCGGGGTAACAGATACGCAGTATTTT. Its translation: CASSLNGASGVTDTQYF.

The rearrangement links TRBV7-2 to TRBJ1-2; perhaps TRBD1 as D (5 bases). The V gene lost 1 base and the J gene lost 6 bases, with 9 bases spanning the gap. Germline CDR1 SGHTA, CDR2 FQGNSA. The CDR3 loop spans 13 amino acids. CDR3 DNA: TGTGCCAGCAGCTTAGTTCCCAGGGATGGCTACACCTTC. Amino acid sequence: CASSLVPRDGYTF.

This sequence joins TRBV5-6 and TRBJ2-3; 8 nucleotides match TRBD1. In germline, CDR1 is SGHDT, CDR2 YYEEEE. This CDR3 has 15 amino acids. V lost 5 bases, J lost 0 bases, and 5 bases stayed unmatched. The CDR3 DNA reads as TGTGCCAGCAGACCTGACAGGGGTAGCACAGATACGCAGTATTTT. Translated: CASRPDRGSTDTQYF.

For the CDR3, the DNA is TGCGCCAGCAGTTCGTCCGGGACAGGGTATCGAGAAGGCTACACCTTC. Translated, it gives CASSSSGTGYREGYTF. V and J are TRBV5-1 and TRBJ1-2; 9 bases match TRBD1. This CDR3 contains 16 residues. Germline lookup yields CDR1 SGHRS and CDR2 YFSETQ. V shed 5 bases and J 8 bases; nucleotides not matched to a gene: 16.

This chain connects TRBV5-1 to TRBJ2-5, with D perhaps matching TRBD2 (6 bases). The length of the CDR3 is 13 residues. The germline V and J ends were trimmed by 3 bases and 2 bases, with 8 bases remaining between them. Germline loops: CDR1 SGHRS, CDR2 YFSETQ. This CDR3 is CASSYRGQETQYF. CDR3 in DNA: TGCGCCAGCAGCTACCGGGGGCAAGAGACCCAGTACTTC.

The chain recombines TRBV2 with TRBJ1-2; 8 bases align to TRBD1. CDR1 and CDR2 from the germline V gene are SNHLY and FYNNEI. V lost 6 bases to trimming and J lost 7 bases; unmatched junction nucleotides: 13. The CDR3 spans 15 residues. CDR3 residues: CASRADRATGGGYTF. The CDR3 DNA reads as TGTGCCAGCAGGGCGGACAGGGCGACCGGGGGTGGCTACACCTTC. Drawing the rest from reference TRBV2 and TRBJ1-2, the complete variable domain is EPEVTQTPSHQVTQMGQEVILRCVPISNHLYFYWYRQILGQKVEFLVSFYNNEISEKSEIFDDQFSVERPDGSNFTLKIRSTKLEDSAMYFCASRADRATGGGYTFGSGTRLTVV.

As to this clone: This CDR3 is also generated by other DNA sequences in the sample. The chain combines TRBV9 with TRBJ1-1, with 7 nucleotides matching TRBD1. Unmatched junction bases numbered 3, after V lost 0 bases and J lost 1 base. Per germline, CDR1 SGDLS and CDR2 YYNGEE. The CDR3 is 15 residues long. CDR3 sequence reads: CASSVGTGANTEAFF. CDR3 coding DNA: TGTGCCAGCAGCGTAGGCACAGGGGCGAACACTGAAGCTTTCTTT.

This chain joins TRBV5-8 and TRBJ1-1; TRBD1 agrees at 7 bases. CDR1 and CDR2 from the germline V gene are SGHTS and YDEGEE. The CDR3 contains 16 residues. Trimming at V came to 1 base and at J to 0 bases, leaving 6 bases not matched to a gene. DNA of the CDR3: TGTGCCAGCAGCTTGCACCGGACAGGAGTGAACACTGAAGCTTTCTTT. This encodes CASSLHRTGVNTEAFF.

This clone has only one observation. The V call is TRBV10-1, the J call TRBJ1-3, with TRBD1 as a possible D gene (6 bases). Germline lookup yields CDR1 WNHNN and CDR2 SYGVQD (reference sequence). The CDR3 is made up of 15 amino acids. Trimming pared 10 bases from V and 4 bases from J, leaving 20 bases between. This CDR3 is CANRGQTGSGNTIYF. Here the CDR3 DNA reads TGCGCCAACCGTGGCCAAACAGGGTCGGGAAACACCATATATTTT.

This clone was recorded once. V usage is TRBV5-8 and J usage is TRBJ1-6; 8 nucleotides align to TRBD1. Germline V lookup: CDR1 SGHTS, CDR2 YDEGEE. This CDR3 contains 13 residues. J was trimmed by 9 bases and V by 8 bases; bases with no gene match: 7. CDR3 in amino acids: CARIGQGGSPLHF. DNA of the CDR3: TGTGCCAGAATAGGACAGGGAGGTTCACCCCTCCACTTT.

CDR3 in DNA: TGTGCCAGCTCACCCCTACCCGACAGGGACAATCAGCCCCAGCATTTT. Protein: CASSPLPDRDNQPQHF. The rearrangement uses TRBV18 and TRBJ1-5; 7 bases match TRBD1. The V segment lost 3 bases and the J segment 3 bases; nucleotides outside the gene matches: 8. Germline V lookup: CDR1 KGHSH, CDR2 LQKENI. This CDR3 comprises 16 residues.

This chain uses TRBV5-1 with TRBJ2-2; the D gene is possibly TRBD2 (5 bases). Trimming took 1 base from V and 1 from J, leaving 8 bases between them. Germline V gene sequence: CDR1 SGHRS, CDR2 YFSETQ. The CDR3 consists of 15 residues. The CDR3 region has the DNA TGCGCCAGCAGCTTGTTGGCGGGGAACACCGGGGAGCTGTTTTTT. It codes for CASSLLAGNTGELFF.

In its sample, this clone was seen a few times. The V and J genes are TRBV29-1 and TRBJ2-1; perhaps TRBD2 as D (7 bases). Germline V gene data show CDR1 as SQVTM and CDR2 as ANQGSEA. CDR3 length: 15 amino acids. Trimming shortened V by 5 bases and J by 0 bases, and 14 bases separated the two germline ends. The CDR3 loop reads CSVQKGGGSYNEQFF. The CDR3 DNA sequence: TGCAGCGTTCAAAAGGGGGGGGGCTCCTACAATGAGCAGTTCTTC.

This chain joins TRBV7-9 and TRBJ2-5; D unclear. Trimming stripped 7 bases from V and 4 bases from J, with 16 bases between. Germline-derived CDR1 and CDR2 are SEHNR and FQNEAQ (reference sequence). The CDR3 runs to 14 residues. CDR3 loop: CASTPKAVGETQYF. CDR3 DNA: TGTGCCAGCACTCCAAAGGCGGTCGGAGAGACCCAGTACTTC.

V gene TRBV3-1 (or the pseudogene TRBV3-2) combines with J gene TRBJ2-2; possible D gene TRBD2, 5 bases. V lost 1 base and J lost 8, with 8 bases in between. Germline CDR1 LGHDT, CDR2 YNNKEL (reference sequence). The CDR3 spans 13 residues. CDR3 amino acids: CASSQGGFGELFF. CDR3 DNA: TGTGCCAGCAGCCAAGGAGGGTTTGGGGAGCTGTTTTTT.

This clone was found a few times. V gene TRBV12-3 or TRBV12-4 combines with J gene TRBJ2-1; D gene ambiguous. The CDR3 has 11 amino acids. Trimming cost V 6 bases and J 8 bases, with 8 bases left between them. CDR3 sequence (DNA): TGTGCCAGCAGCCATAGCTATGAGCAGTTCTTC. Its protein is CASSHSYEQFF.

The J gene is TRBJ1-3, the V gene TRBV7-9; tentative D call: TRBD1 (5 bases). V lost 5 bases and J lost 1, with 12 bases in between. Germline V gene data show CDR1 as SEHNR and CDR2 as FQNEAQ (reference sequence). CDR3 size: 15 residues. The DNA of the CDR3 is TGTGCCAGCAGCCCCCCCGGGGGGTCTGGAAACACCATATATTTT. It codes for CASSPPGGSGNTIYF.

This clone has only one observation. The chain is built from TRBV5-6 and TRBJ2-3; weak D call: TRBD1 (6 bases). The V and J ends lost 2 bases and 0 bases respectively, with 10 bases between them. Germline CDR1 reads SGHDT; CDR2 reads YYEEEE. This CDR3 spans 15 amino acids. CDR3 sequence reads: CASSFQGSSTDTQYF. The CDR3 DNA reads as TGTGCCAGCAGCTTTCAGGGGTCTAGCACAGATACGCAGTATTTT.

As DNA, the CDR3 is TGTGCCAGCAGCATCCCCGGGACAGGGGTCCACGAGCAGTACTTC. Translation gives CASSIPGTGVHEQYF. The rearrangement uses TRBV3-1 (or the pseudogene TRBV3-2) and TRBJ2-7; 10 nucleotides match TRBD1. Germline CDR1 is LGHDT and CDR2 is YNNKEL (reference sequence). The CDR3 has 15 residues. V dropped 5 bases and J dropped 5; count of bases not matched to a gene: 9.

V gene TRBV7-3 combines with J gene TRBJ2-3, with 8 bases identical to TRBD2. This CDR3 spans 15 amino acids. Germline V gene data show CDR1 as SGHTA and CDR2 as FQGTGA. The J segment lost 4 bases and the V segment lost 3 bases, leaving 6 bases of the junction unmatched. For the CDR3, the DNA is TGTGCCAGCAGCTTTGGGACTAGTCTCTCAGATACGCAGTATTTT. Its translation is CASSFGTSLSDTQYF.

V is TRBV6-2 or TRBV6-3 and J is TRBJ1-1, with D tentatively TRBD1 (5 bases). The CDR3 has 14 residues. Germline lookup yields CDR1 MNHEY and CDR2 SVGEGT. Trimming took 2 bases from V and 1 from J, leaving 8 bases between them. CDR3 amino acids: CASSYATENTEAFF. CDR3 DNA sequence: TGTGCCAGCAGTTACGCGACAGAGAACACTGAAGCTTTCTTT.